This T cell receptor beta chain was sequenced in a study of T cell changes during pregnancy in multiple sclerosis. Clones were sequenced by immunoSEQ multiplex PCR, and TCRdb holds only the in-frame ones, with some missing. The table records roughly 11,000 clones, around 94% of them present only once. V lost 4 bases and J lost 8, with 9 bases in between. The CDR3 length is 11 residues. Germline CDR1 reads SGDLS; CDR2 reads YYNGEE. This receptor was obtained from a female donor with multiple sclerosis, enrolled in a pregnancy study. The J gene is TRBJ1-1, the V gene TRBV9; D ambiguous. This sample comprised CD4+ T cells from peripheral blood mononuclear cells, obtained before pregnancy. The CDR3 spells CASSPTREAFF. The CDR3 coding sequence is TGTGCCAGCAGCCCCACTAGGGAAGCTTTCTTT.